The TCR beta chain described here comes from a study of T cells in narcolepsy. Turning to the study itself: Enrolled donors included narcolepsy type 1 or type 2 patients and healthy controls.

Overall study results and limits: HCRT-specific and TRIB2-specific autoreactive clonotypes appeared among same-patient CSF and blood CD4+ clonotypes. Blood of same and different patients, but not healthy controls, reportedly held recurring autoreactive clonotypes. Some memory CD4+ repertoires had no autoreactive clone sequences.

V was cut by 5 bases and J by 0 bases, with 11 bases left in between. The CDR3 covers 15 residues. Germline V CDR1 and CDR2: SGHVS, FQNEAQ. As concerns this clone: Its antigen is as yet unknown.

The repertoire was sequenced with immunoSEQ multiplex PCR; TCRdb's copy has only in-frame clones and lacks some. The data show 25,000 to 30,000 clones, about 83% seen once. The genes are TRBV7-8 and TRBJ1-5, with D tentatively TRBD1 (6 bases). This clonotype was obtained from a human donor with narcolepsy. Sequenced material: CD45RA- memory CD4+ T cells from PBMCs. CDR3 sequence reads: CASSPQGFSNQPQHF. The CDR3 DNA sequence: TGTGCCAGCAGCCCACAGGGATTTAGCAATCAGCCCCAGCATTTT.